This T cell receptor beta chain was retrieved from a study of CD8+ T cells in alopecia areata. Whole-study findings and limits: Compared with normal scalp, lesional scalp had higher clonality and more expanded CD8+ clones.

cDNA reverse transcribed from extracted RNA served as the sequencing template. Profiling relied on immunoSEQ multiplex PCR, and the TCRdb table lists in-frame clones only, not all of them. Seen here are roughly 200,000 clones, roughly 65% observed once, and the top ten hold 1.7%. Sampling of alopecia areata patients yielded lesional scalp punch biopsies as well as peripheral blood. From germline, CDR1 is SQVTM and CDR2 ANQGSEA. Between the trimmed V and J ends, which lost 4 bases and 1 base, there was a span of 13 bases. The CDR3 covers 15 residues. In the case of this clone: Its antigen is as yet unknown.

The receptor was derived from a human donor with alopecia areata. The starting material was CD4+ T cells sorted from blood, obtained at week 0. This rearrangement joins TRBV29-1 to TRBJ2-2; possibly TRBD1 for D (5 bases). CDR3 loop: CSVGEAGLNTGELFF. In nucleotides, the CDR3 is TGCAGCGTTGGAGAGGCAGGGTTGAACACCGGGGAGCTGTTTTTT.